This TCR beta chain was identified in a study of vaccination and CD4 T cells after COVID-19. As concerns this clonotype: Its cognate antigen is unknown.

The study sequenced cultured CD4+ T cell DNA using the Oncomine TCR Beta short-read assay. TCRdb re-derived calls from the PCR reads in MiXCR, one entry per CDR3 protein. Here the sample spans around 8,600 distinct CDR3 sequences, less than 70% being singletons. Treatment noted: approximately nine-day PBMC culture with coronavirus spike peptide pools or control peptides (ViraFEST assay). The ViraFEST method relied on peptide pools to expand antigen-specific T cells, followed by TCR sequencing. The length of the CDR3 is 12 residues. Germline V gene lookup returns CDR1 ENHRY and CDR2 SYGVKD. V lost 6 bases and J lost 5, with 10 bases in between.

This chain connects TRBV10-3 to TRBJ1-1, with D perhaps matching TRBD1 (6 bases). The sequence was obtained from a human donor who had recovered from COVID-19. The sequencing input was CD4+ T cells from blood, cultured in vitro. For the CDR3, the DNA is TGTGCCATCAGCTCGACAGGAACTGAAGCTTTCTTT. It encodes CAISSTGTEAFF.